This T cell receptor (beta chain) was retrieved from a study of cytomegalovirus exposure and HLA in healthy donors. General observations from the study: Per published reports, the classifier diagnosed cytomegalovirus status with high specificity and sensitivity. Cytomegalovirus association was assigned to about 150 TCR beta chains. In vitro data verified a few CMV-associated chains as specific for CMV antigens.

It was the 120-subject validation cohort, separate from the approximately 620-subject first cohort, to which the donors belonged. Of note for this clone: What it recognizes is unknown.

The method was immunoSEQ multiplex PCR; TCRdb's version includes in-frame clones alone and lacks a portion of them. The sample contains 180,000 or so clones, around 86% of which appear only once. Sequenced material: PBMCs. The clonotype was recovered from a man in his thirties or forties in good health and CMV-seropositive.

The CDR3 DNA sequence: TGTGCCAGCACCCAGGACAGTACAAGCTCTGGAAACACCATATATTTT. Translation: CASTQDSTSSGNTIYF. The J gene is TRBJ1-3, the V gene TRBV2, with a possible D match to TRBD1 (6 bases). This CDR3 comprises 16 residues. The germline CDR1 and CDR2 sequences are SNHLY and FYNNEI. Trimming took off 7 bases at V and 0 bases at J, with 16 bases between the two ends.